The 17 T cell receptor beta chains below all came from one sample that was sequenced in a study of cytomegalovirus exposure and HLA in healthy donors. Libraries were prepared by immunoSEQ multiplex PCR; TCRdb keeps only in-frame clonotypes and omits some of them. This repertoire shows 150,000 to 200,000 clones, 85% to 90% found once; its top ten account for about 9.3%. Input material: PBMCs. All receptors come from a woman aged 18-35 years in good health and CMV-seropositive.

V is TRBV5-1 and J is TRBJ2-1, with 8 bases lining up with TRBD2. Germline V CDR1 and CDR2: SGHRS, YFSETQ. V shed 0 bases and J 2 bases; nucleotides not matched to a gene: 4. The length of the CDR3 is 16 residues. CDR3: CASSLETSGTYNEQFF. CDR3 DNA sequence: TGCGCCAGCAGCTTGGAAACTAGCGGAACCTACAATGAGCAGTTCTTC.

The V call is TRBV5-1, the J call TRBJ2-7, with D perhaps matching TRBD2 (5 bases). The CDR3 length is 14 residues. Germline V gene data show CDR1 as SGHRS and CDR2 as YFSETQ. Trimming pared 4 bases from V and 3 bases from J, leaving 14 bases between. This CDR3 reads CASSLLDGGYEQYF. The DNA for the CDR3 is TGCGCCAGCAGCCTGCTAGACGGAGGCTACGAGCAGTACTTC.

The chain is built from TRBV5-1 and TRBJ1-1, with D unclear. V was cut by 0 bases and J by 1 base, with 13 bases left in between. Per the germline V gene, CDR1 is SGHRS and CDR2 is YFSETQ. This CDR3 is 16 amino acids long. This CDR3 reads CASSLAYRGKNTEAFF. CDR3 sequence (DNA): TGCGCCAGCAGCTTGGCCTATAGAGGGAAGAACACTGAAGCTTTCTTT.

This clone was detected a few times. J is TRBJ2-7 and V is TRBV9; D is possibly TRBD2 (6 bases). This CDR3 has 14 residues. Trimming took 3 bases from V and 6 from J, leaving 16 bases between them. Per germline, CDR1 SGDLS and CDR2 YYNGEE. CDR3 residues: CASSESGRGLEQYF. In nucleotides, the CDR3 is TGTGCCAGCAGCGAGTCCGGGAGAGGGCTCGAGCAGTACTTC.

This clone was counted once. This rearrangement joins TRBV4-1 to TRBJ1-2; maybe TRBD1 (5 bases). The CDR3 totals 13 residues. Germline CDR1 is MGHRA and CDR2 is YSYEKL. V lost 5 bases and J 4 bases, leaving 11 bases between the germline ends. The CDR3 nucleotides are TGCGCCAGCAGCAAACAGACAGCCTATGGCTACACCTTC. Translation gives CASSKQTAYGYTF.

J is TRBJ2-3 and V is TRBV29-1; TRBD1 agrees at 7 bases. CDR1 and CDR2 (germline): SQVTM, ANQGSEA. The CDR3 runs 11 residues. The trim removed 8 bases at V and 8 bases at J, leaving 7 bases unmatched. For the CDR3, the DNA is TGCAGCCTACAGGGGACGGGTACGCAGTATTTT. As protein: CSLQGTGTQYF.

The chain links TRBV30 to TRBJ2-7; 11 bases fit TRBD2. The CDR3 consists of 17 residues. Trimming took 0 bases from V and 5 from J; bases not matched to a gene: 12. CDR1 GTSNPN and CDR2 SVGIG come from the germline V gene (reference sequence). The CDR3 sequence is CAWSVLLTSGNVHEQYF. CDR3 in DNA: TGTGCCTGGAGTGTCTTGTTGACTAGCGGGAATGTGCACGAGCAGTACTTC.

The chain is built from TRBV5-4 and TRBJ2-4, with TRBD1 as a possible D gene (6 bases). CDR3 size: 15 residues. Looked up from germline, CDR1 is SGHNT and CDR2 is YYREEE (reference sequence). The V and J ends lost 4 bases and 8 bases respectively, with 19 bases between them. The CDR3 DNA reads TGTGCCAGCAGCCCTCGGGGACAACCGTCGGACATTCAGTACTTC. It codes for CASSPRGQPSDIQYF.

The CDR3 DNA reads TGTGCCACCGCCCCTAGCGGCCCTACCGGGGAGCTGTTTTTT. It codes for CATAPSGPTGELFF. The V gene is TRBV2, the J gene TRBJ2-2; TRBD2 matches at 7 bases. The CDR3 runs to 14 residues. V lost 10 bases and J lost 5; bases outside the gene matches: 10. Per germline, CDR1 SNHLY and CDR2 FYNNEI.

V usage is TRBV27 and J usage is TRBJ1-1; D is undetermined. CDR3 length: 14 amino acids. Germline V gives CDR1 MNHEY, CDR2 SMNVEV (reference sequence). V was shortened by 6 bases and J by 0 bases, with 11 bases between the two germline ends. The CDR3 loop reads CASRPSALNTEAFF. DNA for the CDR3: TGTGCCAGCAGACCCAGCGCCTTGAACACTGAAGCTTTCTTT.

The chain employs TRBV11-2 and TRBJ1-2, with TRBD1 matching 10 bases. Germline values: CDR1 SGHAT, CDR2 FQNNGV. With 5 bases clipped from V and 6 bases from J, the junction kept 9 bases outside the gene matches. This CDR3 is built from 15 residues. CDR3 coding DNA: TGTGCCAGCAGCGCCCCGGACAGGGGGGGAGATGGCTACACCTTC. Amino acids: CASSAPDRGGDGYTF.

J is TRBJ2-5 and V is TRBV2; 7 bases map to TRBD2. CDR1 and CDR2 (germline): SNHLY, FYNNEI. The CDR3 loop spans 12 amino acids. V shed 10 bases and J 5 bases; nucleotides not matched to a gene: 7. The CDR3 region has the DNA TGTGCCACGACTAGCTGGCGGGAGACCCAGTACTTC. As protein: CATTSWRETQYF.

The V and J genes are TRBV5-5 and TRBJ2-1; TRBD2 is a possible D gene (6 bases). CDR3 length equals 14 residues. Trimming took 1 base from V and 3 from J, leaving 8 bases between them. The V gene's germline CDR1 is SGHKS and CDR2 YYEKEE (reference sequence). The CDR3 loop reads CASSLSGGYNEQFF. As DNA, the CDR3 is TGTGCCAGCAGCTTGTCCGGGGGCTACAATGAGCAGTTCTTC.

The V call is TRBV19, the J call TRBJ2-2; D is uncertain. V was pared by 0 bases and J by 5 bases, with 7 bases between. The CDR3 has 14 residues. The germline gives CDR1 LNHDA, CDR2 SQIVND (reference sequence). CDR3 residues: CASSIDRRTGELFF. CDR3 sequence (DNA): TGTGCCAGTAGTATAGATAGGAGAACCGGGGAGCTGTTTTTT.

The chain uses TRBV9 and TRBJ2-3; 8 nucleotides line up with TRBD2. V trimming: 5 bases; J trimming: 6 bases; junction bases outside the gene matches: 5. Germline V gives CDR1 SGDLS, CDR2 YYNGEE. The CDR3 totals 13 residues. This CDR3 reads CASRNSGTDTQYF. The CDR3 DNA sequence: TGTGCCAGCAGAAATAGCGGGACGGATACGCAGTATTTT.

In DNA form, the CDR3 reads TGTGCCACCAAACCGAACCGGGACACGTCCTACGAGCAGTACTTC. Its protein product is CATKPNRDTSYEQYF. The J gene is TRBJ2-7, the V gene TRBV11-3; D is perhaps TRBD1 (6 bases). The CDR3 covers 15 residues. Deletions cut 10 bases from V and 1 base from J, with 20 bases between. Germline CDR1 and CDR2: SGHNT and YENEEA.

This chain connects TRBV2 to TRBJ2-7; TRBD2 might be the D (6 bases). Germline CDR1 and CDR2: SNHLY and FYNNEI. The CDR3 is made up of 12 amino acids. Trimming removed 11 bases from V and 1 base from J, with 12 bases in between. CDR3 in DNA: TGTGCCGGGAAGGGAGGATCCTACGAGCAGTACTTC. It translates to CAGKGGSYEQYF.